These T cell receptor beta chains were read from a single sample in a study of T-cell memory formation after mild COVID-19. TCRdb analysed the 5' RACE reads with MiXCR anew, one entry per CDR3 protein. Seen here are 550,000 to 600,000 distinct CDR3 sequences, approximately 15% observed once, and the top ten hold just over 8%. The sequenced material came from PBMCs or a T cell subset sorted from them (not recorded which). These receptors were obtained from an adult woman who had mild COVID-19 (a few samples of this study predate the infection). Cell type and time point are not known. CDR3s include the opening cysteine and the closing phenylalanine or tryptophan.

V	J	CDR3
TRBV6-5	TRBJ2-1	CASSYEGQGAWNEQFF
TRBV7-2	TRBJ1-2	CASSLVAEQGGYTF
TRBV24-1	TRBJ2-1	CATSGVRDNNEQFF
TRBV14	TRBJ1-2	CASSQVKDGIYGYTF
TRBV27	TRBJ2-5	CASSAGAGQETQYF
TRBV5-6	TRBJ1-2	CASSLEGQGSYGYTF
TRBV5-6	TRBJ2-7	CASSLGGTLTYEQYF
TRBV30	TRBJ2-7	CAWSVLTFDYEQYF
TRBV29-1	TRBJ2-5	CSVEYTGEETQYF
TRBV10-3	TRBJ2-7	CAITSGTSGTYEQYF
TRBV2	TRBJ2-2	CASSGPKLAAWGTGELFF
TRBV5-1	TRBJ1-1	CASSFRDRGVSTEAFF
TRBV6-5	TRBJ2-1	CASRGQGSRSYNEQFF